The 8 T cell receptor beta chains reported below all come from one sample, sequenced in a study of blood T cell repertoires in COVID-19. Measured with immunoSEQ multiplex PCR; TCRdb has only the in-frame clones, and not every one. This sample yields about 110,000 clones, of which under 95% are seen a single time; less than 1.5% belongs to the top ten. Specimen: peripheral blood. The receptor set was obtained from a woman aged 25 to 39 with acute or convalescent COVID-19.

This clone was recorded only once. The V and J genes are TRBV7-6 and TRBJ2-7, with 14 bases that match TRBD2. The V segment lost 4 bases and the J segment 4 bases; nucleotides outside the gene matches: 15. Germline V gene data show CDR1 as SGHVS and CDR2 as FNYEAQ. This CDR3 is built from 19 residues. The CDR3: CASSSSGTSGRPNKYEQYF. In DNA, the CDR3 is TGTGCCAGCAGCTCTAGCGGGACTAGCGGGAGACCCAACAAATACGAGCAGTACTTC.

The chain links TRBV5-4 to TRBJ1-2, with TRBD1 matching over 9 bases. This CDR3 contains 16 residues. Trimming cost V 2 bases and J 6 bases; bases outside gene matches: 11. CDR1 is SGHNT and CDR2 is YYREEE in the germline V gene (reference sequence). The CDR3 coding sequence is TGTGCCAGCAGCTTACCCACCATGGGACAGGGTAATGGCTACACCTTC. The encoded protein is CASSLPTMGQGNGYTF.

The chain combines TRBV7-2 with TRBJ1-2, with 10 nucleotides matching TRBD1. The ends lost 4 bases at V and 5 bases at J; junction bases unmatched: 7. The CDR3 runs to 15 residues. Germline CDR1 is SGHTA and CDR2 is FQGNSA. This CDR3 reads CASSSGQGTRYGYTF. The CDR3 region has the DNA TGTGCCAGCAGCTCGGGACAGGGGACAAGGTATGGCTACACCTTC.

V usage is TRBV6-2 or TRBV6-3 and J usage is TRBJ2-7; D remains ambiguous. From germline, CDR1 is MNHEY and CDR2 SVGEGT. Trimming stripped 1 base from V and 0 bases from J, with 7 bases between. The length of the CDR3 is 14 residues. The CDR3, as DNA: TGTGCCAGCAGTTACTTGTGGAGCTCCTACGAGCAGTACTTC. Its translation: CASSYLWSSYEQYF.

V is TRBV6-5 and J is TRBJ2-1, with D perhaps TRBD2 (6 bases). CDR3 size: 14 residues. V was cut by 7 bases and J by 0 bases, with 10 bases left in between. Germline CDR1 MNHEY, CDR2 SVGAGI. CDR3 sequence reads: CASTAGYSYNEQFF. The CDR3 DNA is TGTGCCAGCACCGCGGGATACTCCTACAATGAGCAGTTCTTC.

This chain connects TRBV29-1 to TRBJ1-6, with TRBD1 matching 8 bases. Losses at the gene ends were 6 bases for V and 8 bases for J; bases not matched to a gene: 9. The CDR3 covers 14 residues. The germline gives CDR1 SQVTM, CDR2 ANQGSEA. CDR3 in DNA: TGCAGCGTCCAAACCGGGACAGGAGATTCACCCCTCCACTTT. Its translation is CSVQTGTGDSPLHF.

J is TRBJ1-5 and V is TRBV4-1; D is unclear. CDR3 length: 15 amino acids. V lost 0 bases and J 4 bases, leaving 10 bases between the germline ends. Germline values: CDR1 MGHRA, CDR2 YSYEKL. The CDR3 spells CASSQDPLSNQPQHF. The CDR3 region has the DNA TGCGCCAGCAGCCAAGATCCCCTCTCGAATCAGCCCCAGCATTTT.

The V call is TRBV3-1 (or the pseudogene TRBV3-2), the J call TRBJ2-7; 7 bases align to TRBD2. The germline V gene has CDR1 LGHDT and CDR2 YNNKEL (reference sequence). The CDR3 length is 15 residues. The J segment lost 0 bases and the V segment lost 4 bases, leaving 6 bases of the junction unmatched. The chain's CDR3 is CASSPASGVSYEQYF. The CDR3 nucleotides are TGTGCCAGCAGCCCCGCTAGCGGTGTCTCCTACGAGCAGTACTTC.